This T cell receptor beta chain was sequenced during a study of control samples from healthy donors and cancer patients (TCRdb year 2020). On this clone: Its target antigen remains unknown. No clone much larger than this one lies a single base away; base qualities are absent.

The library was prepared using the immunoSEQ multiplex PCR assay. TCRdb carries this immuneACCESS record with in-frame sequences only. Its versions omit some clonotypes, under half of them owing to an unresolved V gene in the studies checked, with the rest unexplained. For this sample the table gives some 120,000 clones, of which around 90% were detected only once. The ten largest make up just over 8.5% of the sample. The CDR3, from cysteine to phenylalanine, totals 13 residues. The retained sequence is limited to the CDR3, 39 bases, with the frame set at the first base. V is shortened by 7 bases, J by 6 bases, and the region joining them spans 13 bases. For CDR1 and CDR2, the germline V gene lists WSHSY and SAAADI.

Recombination joined TRBV10-2 with TRBJ1-5; TRBD1 is a possible D gene, resting on 6 matching bases. The receptor was derived from a man younger than 35 in good health. Material: blood. Here the CDR3 is given as CASTGGEGQPQHF. The sequenced DNA is TGCGCCAGCACGGGGGGCGAGGGTCAGCCCCAGCATTTT.